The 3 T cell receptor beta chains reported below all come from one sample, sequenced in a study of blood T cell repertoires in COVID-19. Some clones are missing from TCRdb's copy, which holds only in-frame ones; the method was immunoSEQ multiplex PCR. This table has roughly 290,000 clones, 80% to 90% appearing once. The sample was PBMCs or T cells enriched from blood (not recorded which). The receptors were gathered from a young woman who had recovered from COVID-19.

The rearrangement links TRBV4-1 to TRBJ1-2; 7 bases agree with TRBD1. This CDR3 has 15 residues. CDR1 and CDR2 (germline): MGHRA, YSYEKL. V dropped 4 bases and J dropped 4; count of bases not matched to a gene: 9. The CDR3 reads CASSPGTVRSYGYTF. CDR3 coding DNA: TGCGCCAGCAGCCCAGGGACAGTCCGGAGCTATGGCTACACCTTC.

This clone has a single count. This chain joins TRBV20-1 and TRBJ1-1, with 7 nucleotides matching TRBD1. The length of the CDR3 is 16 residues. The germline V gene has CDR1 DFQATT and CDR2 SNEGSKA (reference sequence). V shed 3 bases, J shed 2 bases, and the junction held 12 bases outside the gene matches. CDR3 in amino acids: CSASDDRASFNTEAFF. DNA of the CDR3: TGCAGTGCTAGTGACGACAGGGCGTCTTTCAACACTGAAGCTTTCTTT.

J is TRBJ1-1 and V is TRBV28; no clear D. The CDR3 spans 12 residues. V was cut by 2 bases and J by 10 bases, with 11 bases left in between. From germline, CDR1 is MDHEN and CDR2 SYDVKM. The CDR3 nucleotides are TGTGCCAGCAGTTTAAGGTCAAGGAGAGCTTTCTTT. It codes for CASSLRSRRAFF.